The 16 T cell receptor beta chains below come from one sample, sequenced in a study of T-cell memory formation after mild COVID-19. TCRdb recomputed calls from the 5' RACE reads with MiXCR, one row per CDR3 protein. Of hundreds of thousands of distinct CDR3 sequences detected, around a quarter appear once; the ten largest clones hold around 13%. Sequencing was carried out using PBMCs or a T cell subset sorted from them (not recorded which). The receptors originated from an adult woman who had mild COVID-19 (a few samples of this study predate the infection). Cell type and time point are not known.

The chain carries TRBV7-8 and TRBJ1-1; 7 bases line up with TRBD1. Germline loops: CDR1 SGHVS, CDR2 FQNEAQ. Trimming removed 5 bases from V and 2 bases from J; junction bases left unmatched: 8. The CDR3 covers 15 residues. The CDR3 nucleotides are TGTGCCAGCAGCCTTTGGACAGGCTCAAACACTGAAGCTTTCTTT. Its protein product is CASSLWTGSNTEAFF.

Many counts were recorded for this clonotype. The chain links TRBV5-1 to TRBJ2-5; 12 bases fit TRBD2. CDR3 size: 15 residues. Germline CDR1 reads SGHRS; CDR2 reads YFSETQ. Trimming at V came to 4 bases and at J to 5 bases, leaving 6 bases not matched to a gene. The CDR3 region is CASSRTSGEGETQYF. CDR3 in DNA: TGCGCCAGCAGCCGGACTAGCGGGGAGGGGGAGACCCAGTACTTC. Variable domain in full (rest from reference TRBV5-1 and TRBJ2-5): KAGVTQTPRYLIKTRGQQVTLSCSPISGHRSVSWYQQTPGQGLQFLFEYFSETQRNKGNFPGRFSGRQFSNSRSEMNVSTLELGDSALYLCASSRTSGEGETQYFGPGTRLLVL.

A few counts support this clonotype. J is TRBJ1-1 and V is TRBV3-1; D may be TRBD1 (5 bases). The CDR3 sequence is 13 residues long. Germline V CDR1 and CDR2: LGHDT, YNNKEL (reference sequence). Trimming cost V 3 bases and J 7 bases, with 12 bases left between them. CDR3 protein: CASSQGRTIEAFF. CDR3 DNA sequence: TGTGCCAGCAGCCAGGGGCGGACTATTGAAGCTTTCTTT.

This clonotype came up many times. The chain combines TRBV12-3 or TRBV12-4 with TRBJ1-2; D is unclear. V was cut by 2 bases and J by 3 bases, with 7 bases left in between. The CDR3 extends over 13 amino acids. CDR3 residues: CASSLLMDYGYTF. Here the CDR3 DNA reads TGTGCCAGCAGTTTACTCATGGACTATGGCTACACCTTC.

This clonotype was seen a few times. This chain joins TRBV24-1 and TRBJ2-5, with 8 bases identical to TRBD1. CDR3 length: 13 amino acids. With 5 bases clipped from V and 7 bases from J, the junction kept 5 bases outside the gene matches. Germline values: CDR1 KGHDR, CDR2 SFDVKD. The CDR3 protein is CATSAPGQGTQYF. DNA of the CDR3: TGTGCCACCAGTGCCCCAGGACAGGGGACCCAGTACTTC.

The chain is built from TRBV2 and TRBJ2-3, with 8 nucleotides matching TRBD2. The germline CDR1 and CDR2 sequences are SNHLY and FYNNEI. V was clipped by 3 bases and J by 4 bases; unmatched bases: 6. This CDR3 comprises 15 residues. The CDR3 region is CASSEERGIADTQYF. CDR3 coding DNA: TGTGCCAGCAGTGAGGAGCGGGGGATCGCAGATACGCAGTATTTT.

The chain is built from TRBV20-1 and TRBJ2-7, with 7 bases aligning to TRBD2. Germline V CDR1 and CDR2: DFQATT, SNEGSKA (reference sequence). The CDR3 loop spans 13 amino acids. V lost 2 bases and J lost 5; bases outside the gene matches: 6. CDR3 in DNA: TGCAGTGCTAGAACTGCGGGAGCTAACGAGCAGTACTTC. It is translated as CSARTAGANEQYF.

The chain uses TRBV4-1 and TRBJ1-2; 8 nucleotides agree with TRBD1. In germline, CDR1 is MGHRA, CDR2 YSYEKL. The CDR3 sequence is 13 residues long. The V segment lost 4 bases and the J segment 7 bases; nucleotides outside the gene matches: 5. This CDR3 reads CASSPSQGAGYTF. The CDR3 bases are TGCGCCAGCAGCCCCTCCCAGGGGGCTGGCTACACCTTC.

V gene TRBV20-1 combines with J gene TRBJ1-2, with D unclear. CDR1 is DFQATT, CDR2 SNEGSKA, per germline (reference sequence). This CDR3 has 9 residues. Trimming cost V 6 bases and J 4 bases, with 3 bases left between them. The CDR3 DNA sequence: TGCAGTGCCCTCTATGGCTACACCTTC. It codes for CSALYGYTF.

A word on this clonotype: At one end, the junction sequence differs from germline, possibly due to a read error. V and J are TRBV29-1 and TRBJ1-2, with 9 bases aligning to TRBD1. The CDR3 has 13 amino acids. CDR1 and CDR2 (germline): SQVTM, ANQGSEA. The CDR3 protein is CSVADRGGSSPGF. The CDR3 coding sequence is TGCAGCGTCGCGGACAGGGGAGGATCCTCACCCGGCTTC.

This clonotype was recorded a few times. The chain uses TRBV27 and TRBJ2-5; a weak D match, TRBD2 (6 bases). V dropped 6 bases and J dropped 6 bases, with 20 bases sitting between them. The CDR3 consists of 15 residues. Germline V lookup: CDR1 MNHEY, CDR2 SMNVEV (reference sequence). The DNA of the CDR3 is TGTGCCAGCAGACGCCTTAGCGGTAATCAACAGACCCAGTACTTC. Protein: CASRRLSGNQQTQYF.

This clonotype appeared a few times. The gene calls are TRBV12-3 or TRBV12-4 and TRBJ1-1; D not certain. The CDR3 runs to 15 residues. V gave up 7 bases and J gave up 6 bases, with 21 bases separating them. This CDR3 is CASTMPHTGVAEAFF. CDR3 nucleotides: TGTGCCAGCACCATGCCGCACACTGGGGTCGCTGAAGCTTTCTTT.

This clonotype occurred once. The chain uses TRBV11-1 and TRBJ1-1, with D perhaps TRBD1 (5 bases). Germline V gene sequence: CDR1 SGHAT, CDR2 FQDESV (reference sequence). V was clipped by 1 base and J by 4 bases, with 13 bases between them. The CDR3 is 15 amino acids. CDR3 DNA: TGTGCCAGCAGCTTAGGTCTCGCAGGGCCCACTGAAGCTTTCTTT. Its translation: CASSLGLAGPTEAFF. Based on the CDR3 plus reference TRBV11-1 and TRBJ1-1, the full variable domain is EAEVAQSPRYKITEKSQAVAFWCDPISGHATLYWYRQILGQGPELLVQFQDESVVDDSQLPKDRFSAERLKGVDSTLKIQPAELGDSAMYLCASSLGLAGPTEAFFGQGTRLTVV.

The table lists this clonotype with a few counts. The genes are TRBV5-1 and TRBJ2-1; no firm D call. With 2 bases removed from V and 7 bases from J, the gap between germline ends came to 10 bases. The CDR3 is 13 residues long. The V gene's germline CDR1 is SGHRS and CDR2 YFSETQ. The CDR3 nucleotides are TGCGCCAGCAGCTTTAAGGGTAGTAATGAGCAGTTCTTC. It encodes CASSFKGSNEQFF.

This clonotype was recorded a few times. This chain connects TRBV10-3 to TRBJ1-1; no clear D. Germline assignment: CDR1 ENHRY and CDR2 SYGVKD. The germline V and J ends were trimmed by 6 bases and 4 bases, with 15 bases remaining between them. The CDR3 is 14 residues long. CDR3 in amino acids: CAISRSGESTEAFF. DNA for the CDR3: TGTGCCATCAGCCGGAGTGGGGAGAGCACTGAAGCTTTCTTT.

This clonotype came up many times. This chain connects TRBV2 to TRBJ2-2; D is uncertain. Trimming shortened V by 7 bases and J by 0 bases, and 12 bases separated the two germline ends. Germline CDR1 reads SNHLY; CDR2 reads FYNNEI. This CDR3 spans 15 amino acids. Here the CDR3 DNA reads TGTGCCAGCAAGGTTCAGGATACGAACACCGGGGAGCTGTTTTTT. Its protein is CASKVQDTNTGELFF.